This T cell receptor (beta chain) was sequenced for a study of blood T cell repertoires in COVID-19. The CDR3 runs 15 residues. CDR1 and CDR2 (germline): MNHEY, SVGEGT. V gave up 4 bases and J gave up 4 bases, with 16 bases separating them. Clones were read by immunoSEQ multiplex PCR, and TCRdb kept only the in-frame ones, dropping some. This table holds 140,000 to 150,000 clones, about 83% found once. The receptor was derived from a woman between 45 and 60 years old with active or convalescent COVID-19. The J gene is TRBJ1-2, the V gene TRBV6-2 or TRBV6-3; unclear D gene. The sample taken for sequencing was peripheral blood. The CDR3 reads CASSSPPTTTYGYTF. The CDR3 DNA reads as TGTGCCAGCAGTTCCCCTCCGACTACTACCTATGGCTACACCTTC.